Only one count was recorded for the clone carrying this T cell receptor (beta chain). Antigen unknown. The sample belongs to a study of identifying expanded T cells in peripheral blood. Whole-study results and caveats: Variance in clone template counts between approximately 2-week samples significantly increased with total template count across all healthy donors. Technical replicates showed about 1.2 changed clones; approximately two weeks around 15; four weeks 19.

Healthy donors had no documented immune events, such as infections, while sampled. The method was immunoSEQ multiplex PCR; TCRdb's version includes in-frame clones alone and lacks a portion of them. This sample has about 85,000 clones, with around 89% found just once. Trimming removed 5 bases at V and 8 bases at J, with 15 bases between. This CDR3 spans 13 amino acids. Germline V gene sequence: CDR1 MNHNS, CDR2 SASEGT. Sequenced: blood. The chain employs TRBV6-1 and TRBJ1-2; D uncertain. The TCR originated in a person aged 18 to 75 in good health. The CDR3, as DNA: TGTGCCAGCAGTAGCGACACTAACGGAGGCTACACCTTC. Its translation is CASSSDTNGGYTF.